The 14 T cell receptor beta chains presented below share a single source sample, sequenced in a study of blood T cell repertoires in COVID-19. This table comes from immunoSEQ multiplex PCR, and its TCRdb copy is limited to in-frame clones, with some not included. Here the sample spans approximately 250,000 clones, around 90% being singletons. The sample comprised peripheral blood. Receptors originate from a woman in her 70s with COVID-19, enrolled during active disease.

The chain carries TRBV6-1 and TRBJ2-7, with D perhaps TRBD2 (7 bases). CDR3 size: 15 residues. The V end was cut by 2 bases, the J end by 2 bases, with 13 bases between. Germline V gives CDR1 MNHNS, CDR2 SASEGT. The CDR3 loop reads CASSEKFGGPYEQYF. DNA of the CDR3: TGTGCCAGCAGTGAAAAATTCGGGGGGCCCTACGAGCAGTACTTC.

The J gene is TRBJ2-1, the V gene TRBV3-1 (or the pseudogene TRBV3-2); 13 bases fit TRBD2. Trimming cost V 6 bases and J 9 bases; bases outside gene matches: 8. Germline V gene lookup returns CDR1 LGHDT and CDR2 YNNKEL (reference sequence). The CDR3 loop spans 15 amino acids. The CDR3 DNA reads TGTGCCAGCAGAGAAACTAGCGGGAGGGTAACTGAGCAGTTCTTC. This sequence encodes CASRETSGRVTEQFF.

CDR3: CASSRPGQGAGEQYF. In DNA form, the CDR3 reads TGTGCCAGCAGTCGCCCGGGACAGGGGGCTGGTGAGCAGTACTTC. The chain couples TRBV6-6 to TRBJ2-7, with 12 bases that match TRBD1. V shed 5 bases and J 7 bases; nucleotides not matched to a gene: 9. The CDR3 consists of 15 residues. Germline assignment: CDR1 MNHNY and CDR2 SVGAGI (reference sequence).

V gene TRBV5-4 combines with J gene TRBJ1-2; unclear D gene. This CDR3 has 15 amino acids. Germline V CDR1 and CDR2: SGHNT, YYREEE (reference sequence). V was clipped by 0 bases and J by 7 bases, with 16 bases between them. CDR3 DNA: TGTGCCAGCAGCTTGGCTTCCGTGCGGGGTGGTGGCTACACCTTC. It codes for CASSLASVRGGGYTF.

The chain couples TRBV15 to TRBJ2-1, with 12 bases identical to TRBD2. Germline lookup yields CDR1 LNHNV and CDR2 YYDKDF (reference sequence). Germline trimming cut 9 bases from V and 5 bases from J; bases unmatched to any gene: 5. The CDR3 contains 14 residues. This CDR3 reads CATKTSGSHNEQFF. The CDR3 nucleotides are TGTGCCACTAAGACTAGCGGGAGTCACAATGAGCAGTTCTTC.

This CDR3 reads CASSQDTRGPGYTF. The DNA for the CDR3 is TGTGCCAGCAGCCAAGATACGAGGGGGCCTGGCTACACCTTC. J is TRBJ1-2 and V is TRBV4-2; TRBD1 agrees at 7 bases. CDR1 and CDR2 (germline): LGHNA, YNFKEQ. Losses at the gene ends were 0 bases for V and 7 bases for J; bases not matched to a gene: 5. The CDR3 totals 14 residues.

Of note for this clone: The junction departs from germline at one end; a sequencing error may be responsible. This chain's CDR3 is CASSLGRSGGTQETQYF. The CDR3 DNA reads TGTGCTAGCAGCTTAGGGAGGAGCGGAGGGACCCAAGAGACCCAGTACTTC. The gene calls are TRBV7-7 and TRBJ2-5; D may be TRBD2 (6 bases). This CDR3 is 17 amino acids long. The V gene's germline CDR1 is SSHAT and CDR2 FNYEAQ (reference sequence). Complete variable domain (other parts from reference TRBV7-7 and TRBJ2-5): GAGVSQSPRYKVTKRGQDVTLRCDPISSHATLYWYQQALGQGPEFLTYFNYEAQPDKSGLPSDRFSAERPEGSISTLTIQRTEQRDSAMYRCASSLGRSGGTQETQYFGPGTRLLVL.

This clone showed up just a few times. V and J are TRBV28 and TRBJ1-6, with 8 nucleotides matching TRBD1. V was pared by 2 bases and J by 9 bases, with 12 bases of the junction left unmatched. CDR3 length: 17 residues. The germline V gene encodes CDR1 MDHEN and CDR2 SYDVKM. In DNA, the CDR3 is TGTGCCAGCAGTTTAGGGTCGCAGGGGGCGAGTGTTTCACCCCTCCACTTT. Its protein product is CASSLGSQGASVSPLHF.

V is TRBV19 and J is TRBJ2-5, with 7 bases matching TRBD2. The CDR3 runs 15 residues. V was pared by 6 bases and J by 5 bases, with 12 bases of the junction left unmatched. The V gene's germline CDR1 is LNHDA and CDR2 SQIVND (reference sequence). Written as DNA, the CDR3 is TGTGCCAGTAGCCCCGGCCGCGGGAGTGGTGAGACCCAGTACTTC. This gives the protein CASSPGRGSGETQYF.

The chain combines TRBV7-3 with TRBJ2-7; 12 positions agree with TRBD2. J gave up 2 bases and V 5 bases, and 4 bases lay outside the gene matches. The CDR3 contains 15 residues. Germline loops: CDR1 SGHTA, CDR2 FQGTGA. CDR3 nucleotides: TGTGCCAGCAGCCCTACTAGCGGGGGGACCTACGAGCAGTACTTC. The encoded protein is CASSPTSGGTYEQYF.

This clone was detected only a few times. The chain couples TRBV15 to TRBJ2-7, with 9 bases identical to TRBD1. The CDR3 has 13 residues. The V and J ends lost 8 bases and 3 bases, in that order; junction bases with no gene match: 5. The V gene's germline CDR1 is LNHNV and CDR2 YYDKDF (reference sequence). For the CDR3, the DNA is TGTGCCACCGCTGAGGGACAGGGCTACGAGCAGTACTTC. Its protein product is CATAEGQGYEQYF.

The V call is TRBV18, the J call TRBJ2-7; D might be TRBD2 (6 bases). Trimming left V 4 bases short and J 3 bases short, with 10 bases between. Germline CDR1 is KGHSH and CDR2 is LQKENI. This CDR3 spans 13 amino acids. This CDR3 is CASSRGGNYEQYF. The CDR3 bases are TGTGCCAGCTCACGTGGGGGGAACTACGAGCAGTACTTC. The whole variable domain, filled in from reference TRBV18 and TRBJ2-7, reads NAGVMQNPRHLVRRRGQEARLRCSPMKGHSHVYWYRQLPEEGLKFMVYLQKENIIDESGMPKERFSAEFPKEGPSILRIQQVVRGDSAAYFCASSRGGNYEQYFGPGTRLTVT.

The V call is TRBV10-3, the J call TRBJ1-2; D is undetermined. The CDR3 length is 12 residues. Trimming shortened V by 10 bases and J by 8 bases, and 17 bases separated the two germline ends. CDR1 is ENHRY, CDR2 SYGVKD, per germline. For the CDR3, the DNA is TGTGCCACGCAGGAAACCTCTGACGGCTACACCTTC. As protein: CATQETSDGYTF.

V gene TRBV9 combines with J gene TRBJ1-4, with TRBD1 matching 8 bases. With 3 bases clipped from V and 7 bases from J, the junction kept 8 bases outside the gene matches. The CDR3 sequence is 15 residues long. Germline CDR1 is SGDLS and CDR2 is YYNGEE. CDR3 coding DNA: TGTGCCAGCAGCGACGAGAGGACAGGGAGTGAAAAACTGTTTTTT. The encoded protein is CASSDERTGSEKLFF. Combining the CDR3 with reference TRBV9 and TRBJ1-4 gives the whole variable domain DSGVTQTPKHLITATGQRVTLRCSPRSGDLSVYWYQQSLDQGLQFLIQYYNGEERAKGNILERFSAQQFPDLHSELNLSSLELGDSALYFCASSDERTGSEKLFFGSGTQLSVL.